The clone carrying this T cell receptor beta chain was detected only once. This entry belongs to a study of cytomegalovirus exposure and HLA in healthy donors. Participants comprised healthy donors of bone marrow. Primers: 60 Vbeta forward and 13 Jbeta reverse. Produced via immunoSEQ multiplex PCR; TCRdb's table is partial and in-frame only. In the table there are 150,000 to 200,000 clones, roughly three quarters of which are singletons. Germline V gene sequence: CDR1 LGHNA, CDR2 YSLEER. V was shortened by 0 bases and J by 4 bases, with 21 bases between the two germline ends. This CDR3 is built from 18 residues.

The chain has TRBV4-3 and TRBJ1-2; D is perhaps TRBD1 (6 bases). Sequenced sample: PBMCs. This clonotype originated in a woman aged 50 to 60 in good health and CMV-seronegative. CDR3 bases: TGCGCCAGCAGCCAAGACCCGACAGGCGGTGATCCTACCTATGGCTACACCTTC. This sequence encodes CASSQDPTGGDPTYGYTF.